These 13 T cell receptor beta chains share one sample of origin, sequenced in a study of post-analysis software for immune sequencing data. TCR beta cDNA libraries had unique molecular identifiers. Via MiXCR, TCRdb re-called the PCR reads, giving one row per CDR3 protein. Of under 200,000 distinct CDR3 sequences listed, under 40% are singletons. Sequences were derived from blood, sampled after autologous hematopoietic stem cell transplantation. The receptors here all came from a girl aged 10-17 years with multiple sclerosis.

This chain connects TRBV15 to TRBJ2-5, with 8 bases lining up with TRBD1. V lost 1 base, J lost 2 bases, and 3 bases stayed unmatched. The CDR3 totals 15 residues. Germline assignment: CDR1 LNHNV and CDR2 YYDKDF (reference sequence). CDR3: CATSRADRVQETQYF. CDR3 nucleotides: TGTGCCACCAGCAGAGCGGACAGGGTTCAAGAGACCCAGTACTTC.

V and J are TRBV6-6 and TRBJ2-3; D is possibly TRBD1 (5 bases). CDR1 is MNHNY and CDR2 is SVGAGI in the germline V gene (reference sequence). The CDR3 loop spans 14 amino acids. The germline V and J ends were trimmed by 0 bases and 1 base, with 5 bases remaining between them. Written as DNA, the CDR3 is TGTGCCAGCAGTTACTCAGGGGGCACAGATACGCAGTATTTT. Translation gives CASSYSGGTDTQYF.

The rearrangement joins TRBV24-1 to TRBJ1-5; a possible D gene is TRBD1 (6 bases). The CDR3 consists of 20 residues. The V end was cut by 1 base, the J end by 0 bases, with 21 bases between. Germline values: CDR1 KGHDR, CDR2 SFDVKD. As DNA, the CDR3 is TGTGCCACCAGTGATTTAAGGGGGGACGGGACAAAGAATAGCAATCAGCCCCAGCATTTT. Its translation is CATSDLRGDGTKNSNQPQHF.

The chain couples TRBV7-9 to TRBJ1-2, with D perhaps TRBD1 (5 bases). Germline lookup yields CDR1 SEHNR and CDR2 FQNEAQ (reference sequence). This CDR3 is built from 14 residues. Trimming left V 0 bases short and J 4 bases short, with 9 bases between. CDR3 DNA sequence: TGTGCCAGCAGCTTAGCTGAAGGGACCTATGGCTACACCTTC. It specifies CASSLAEGTYGYTF.

This clonotype was seen only a few times. The chain combines TRBV5-1 with TRBJ2-5; 10 bases are shared with TRBD2. The CDR3 is 15 amino acids. Looked up from germline, CDR1 is SGHRS and CDR2 is YFSETQ. V lost 2 bases and J lost 2; bases outside the gene matches: 3. CDR3 nucleotide sequence: TGCGCCAGCAGCTTATCTAGCGGGAGACAAGAGACCCAGTACTTC. Amino acids: CASSLSSGRQETQYF.

The genes are TRBV6-5 and TRBJ2-3; 10 bases are a match to TRBD1. V lost 2 bases to trimming and J lost 1 base; unmatched junction nucleotides: 3. This CDR3 contains 16 residues. Germline V lookup: CDR1 MNHEY, CDR2 SVGAGI. CDR3 region: CASSYAGQGGTDTQYF. The CDR3 region has the DNA TGTGCCAGCAGTTACGCTGGACAGGGGGGCACAGATACGCAGTATTTT.

The J gene is TRBJ2-1, the V gene TRBV29-1; 8 bases map to TRBD1. Germline trimming cut 1 base from V and 2 bases from J; bases unmatched to any gene: 7. Germline CDR1 reads SQVTM; CDR2 reads ANQGSEA. There are 16 residues in the CDR3. As DNA, the CDR3 is TGCAGCGTTGAAGGGACCCCGGACAGGGCCTACAATGAGCAGTTCTTC. Residues: CSVEGTPDRAYNEQFF.

This clonotype occurred a few times. The genes are TRBV12-3 or TRBV12-4 and TRBJ1-6; no firm D call. Trimming left V 5 bases short and J 6 bases short, with 5 bases between. The CDR3 length is 12 residues. The CDR3 region has the DNA TGTGCCAGCAGTCTTTCTAATTCACCCCTCCACTTT. Translating gives CASSLSNSPLHF.

The chain carries TRBV5-1 and TRBJ2-1; 8 bases map to TRBD2. This CDR3 has 16 residues. The germline gives CDR1 SGHRS, CDR2 YFSETQ. The ends lost 6 bases at V and 4 bases at J; junction bases unmatched: 12. CDR3: CASTWGLAGEYNEQFF. The CDR3 DNA is TGCGCCAGCACTTGGGGGCTAGCGGGCGAGTACAATGAGCAGTTCTTC.

This clonotype occurred a few times. The chain has TRBV3-1 and TRBJ2-1; D not resolved. V lost 0 bases and J 0 bases, leaving 6 bases between the germline ends. The CDR3 totals 15 residues. Looked up from germline, CDR1 is LGHDT and CDR2 is YNNKEL (reference sequence). CDR3 sequence (DNA): TGTGCCAGCAGCCAAGACACCGACTCCTACAATGAGCAGTTCTTC. Protein product: CASSQDTDSYNEQFF.

In the case of this clonotype: Relative to the germline gene, one junction end is altered; a read error may explain this. The rearrangement links TRBV5-6 to TRBJ1-5, with a weak D call TRBD1 (5 bases). This CDR3 is built from 15 residues. The germline V gene encodes CDR1 SGHDT and CDR2 YYEEEE. CDR3 coding DNA: TGTGCCAGCAGCTTGGAGGGCAGGGCGGGTCAGCCCCGGCATTTT. Protein product: CASSLEGRAGQPRHF.

The chain couples TRBV5-1 to TRBJ2-3; no clear D gene. Germline V gives CDR1 SGHRS, CDR2 YFSETQ. V lost 2 bases to trimming and J lost 2 bases, with 12 bases between them. This CDR3 comprises 15 residues. The CDR3 protein is CASSFLPAYTDTQYF. The CDR3 nucleotides are TGCGCCAGCAGCTTCCTGCCCGCCTACACAGATACGCAGTATTTT.

The chain uses TRBV28 and TRBJ1-2; a possible D gene is TRBD1 (6 bases). V lost 7 bases, J lost 5 bases, and 17 bases lay in between. Germline-derived CDR1 and CDR2 are MDHEN and SYDVKM. This CDR3 region has 14 residues. The CDR3 DNA reads TGTGCCAGCACCCAGCCGGGGGCTTGGTATGGCTACACCTTC. Protein: CASTQPGAWYGYTF.